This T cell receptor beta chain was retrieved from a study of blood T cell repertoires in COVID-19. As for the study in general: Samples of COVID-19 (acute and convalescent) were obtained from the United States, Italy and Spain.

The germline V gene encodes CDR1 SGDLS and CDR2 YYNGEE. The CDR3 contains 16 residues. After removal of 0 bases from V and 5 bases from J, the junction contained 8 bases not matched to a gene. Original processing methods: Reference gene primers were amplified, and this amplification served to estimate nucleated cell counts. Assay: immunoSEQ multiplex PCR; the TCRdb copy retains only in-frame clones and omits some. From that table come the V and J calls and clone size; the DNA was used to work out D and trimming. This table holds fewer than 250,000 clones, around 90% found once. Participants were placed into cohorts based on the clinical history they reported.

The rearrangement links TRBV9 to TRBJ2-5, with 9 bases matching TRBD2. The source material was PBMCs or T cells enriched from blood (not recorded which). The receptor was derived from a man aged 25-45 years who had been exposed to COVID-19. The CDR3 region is CASSVERGGVSETQYF. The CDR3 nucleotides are TGTGCCAGCAGCGTAGAACGCGGGGGGGTCAGTGAGACCCAGTACTTC. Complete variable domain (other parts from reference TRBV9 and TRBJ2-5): DSGVTQTPKHLITATGQRVTLRCSPRSGDLSVYWYQQSLDQGLQFLIQYYNGEERAKGNILERFSAQQFPDLHSELNLSSLELGDSALYFCASSVERGGVSETQYFGPGTRLLVL.